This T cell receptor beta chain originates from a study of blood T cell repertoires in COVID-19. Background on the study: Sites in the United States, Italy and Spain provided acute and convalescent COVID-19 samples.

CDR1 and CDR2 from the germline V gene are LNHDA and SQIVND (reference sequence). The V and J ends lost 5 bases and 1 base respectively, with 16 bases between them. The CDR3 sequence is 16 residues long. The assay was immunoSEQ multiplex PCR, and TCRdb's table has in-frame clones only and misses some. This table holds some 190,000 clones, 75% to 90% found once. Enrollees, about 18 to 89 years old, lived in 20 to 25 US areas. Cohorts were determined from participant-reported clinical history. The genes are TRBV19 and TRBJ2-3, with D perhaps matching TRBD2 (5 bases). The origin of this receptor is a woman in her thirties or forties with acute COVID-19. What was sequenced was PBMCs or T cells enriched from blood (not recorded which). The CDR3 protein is CASSHRLAGGTDTQYF. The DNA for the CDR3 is TGTGCCAGTAGTCACCGCCTGGCCGGGGGCACAGATACGCAGTATTTT.